This record looks at one T cell receptor beta chain sequence and its context. Its antigen has not been determined. Base qualities are not recorded, but no much larger clone differs from it by a single base. Preparation of the library involved the immunoSEQ multiplex PCR assay. TCRdb's version of the immuneACCESS table is confined to in-frame rearrangements and falls short of the full clone set. An unresolved V gene accounts for under half of the shortfall where checked; the remainder is of unknown origin. This sample has about 79,000 clones in its table, and around 94% of those were observed once. The ten most abundant clones make up about 0.25% of the sample. The sample belongs to a study of technical replicates of blood from a few donors (dated by TCRdb to 2016 to 2017). The junction shows trimming of 1 base on V and 12 bases on J, plus 17 bases between the germline ends. Including the terminal cysteine and phenylalanine, the CDR3 comprises 14 residues. Only the CDR3 part of the read is kept: 42 bases, read in frame from the first base. CDR1 and CDR2 are drawn from the germline V gene: MGHRA, YSYEKL.

Here the chain combines TRBV4-1 and TRBJ2-3, with a weak D call of TRBD2 (6 bases match). The TCR sequence derives from a human donor in good health. Sequenced sample: T cells isolated from PBMCs. The nucleotides read TGCGCCAGCAGCCAAGGGGCGGGACCCAATGAACAGTATTTT. This yields the protein CASSQGAGPNEQYF.